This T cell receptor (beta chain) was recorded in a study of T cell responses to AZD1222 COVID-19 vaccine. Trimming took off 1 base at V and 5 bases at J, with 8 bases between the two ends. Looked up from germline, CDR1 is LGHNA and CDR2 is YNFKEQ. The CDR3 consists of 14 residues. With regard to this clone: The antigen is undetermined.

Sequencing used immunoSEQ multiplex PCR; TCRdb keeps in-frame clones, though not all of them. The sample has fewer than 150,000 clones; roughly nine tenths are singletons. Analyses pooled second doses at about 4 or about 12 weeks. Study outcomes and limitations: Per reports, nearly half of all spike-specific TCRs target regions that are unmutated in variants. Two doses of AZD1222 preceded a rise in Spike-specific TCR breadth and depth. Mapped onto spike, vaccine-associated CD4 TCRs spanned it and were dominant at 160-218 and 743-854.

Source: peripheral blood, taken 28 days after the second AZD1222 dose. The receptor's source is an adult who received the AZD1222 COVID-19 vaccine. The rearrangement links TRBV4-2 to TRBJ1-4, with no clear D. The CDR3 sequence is CASSQVAGNEKLFF. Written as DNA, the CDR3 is TGTGCCAGCAGCCAAGTGGCGGGGAATGAAAAACTGTTTTTT.